The next 22 T cell receptor beta chains were all read from a single sample in a study of cytomegalovirus exposure and HLA in healthy donors. The primer mix had 60 Vbeta and 13 Jbeta primers. Using immunoSEQ multiplex PCR, the repertoire was profiled, and TCRdb retains in-frame clones only, with some absent. The repertoire has some 130,000 clones, around 77% of them found once; the top ten carry less than 5%. The sequenced sample consisted of PBMCs. The origin of the receptors is a young man in good health.

The chain joins TRBV6-5 to TRBJ2-1; D is unclear. The CDR3 loop spans 13 amino acids. Germline CDR1 is MNHEY and CDR2 is SVGAGI. Deletions cut 0 bases from V and 9 bases from J, with 9 bases between. As DNA, the CDR3 is TGTGCCAGCAGTTACTCGATGGCAGGTGAGCAGTTCTTC. Translation gives CASSYSMAGEQFF.

The rearrangement links TRBV30 to TRBJ2-5; 8 bases align to TRBD2. The CDR3 runs 15 residues. CDR1 GTSNPN and CDR2 SVGIG come from the germline V gene (reference sequence). V lost 0 bases, J lost 5 bases, and 8 bases stayed unmatched. The CDR3 coding sequence is TGTGCCTGGAGTGTGGTTACGGGAGGGGGGGAGACCCAGTACTTC. Amino acid sequence: CAWSVVTGGGETQYF.

This clone occurred a few times. An end of the junction differs from the germline gene, which may be a read error. V and J are TRBV7-9 and TRBJ1-4; tentative D call: TRBD1 (5 bases). Germline V CDR1 and CDR2: SEHNR, FQNEAQ (reference sequence). The CDR3 length is 15 residues. This CDR3 reads CSSSLLLGPGEKLFF. The CDR3 region has the DNA TGTTCCAGCAGCTTATTGTTGGGGCCGGGTGAAAAACTGTTTTTT.

This clone occurred once. V gene TRBV28 combines with J gene TRBJ2-7, with D perhaps TRBD1 (5 bases). The CDR3 sequence is 12 residues long. V shed 2 bases and J shed 4 bases, with 6 bases lying between them. Germline V gene lookup returns CDR1 MDHEN and CDR2 SYDVKM. The CDR3 is CASSLQGYEQYF. The CDR3 bases are TGTGCCAGCAGTTTACAGGGTTACGAGCAGTACTTC. The full variable domain, with the rest looked up from reference TRBV28 and TRBJ2-7, is DVKVTQSSRYLVKRTGEKVFLECVQDMDHENMFWYRQDPGLGLRLIYFSYDVKMKEKGDIPEGYSVSREKKERFSLILESASTNQTSMYLCASSLQGYEQYFGPGTRLTVT.

The V gene is TRBV6-6, the J gene TRBJ1-4, with D hard to call. The V end lost 0 bases, the J end lost 13 bases, and 15 bases lay between the germline ends. CDR3 length equals 14 residues. Germline V gene data show CDR1 as MNHNY and CDR2 as SVGAGI (reference sequence). CDR3 amino acids: CASSYSLTNRRLFF. CDR3 coding DNA: TGTGCCAGCAGTTACTCCCTGACAAACCGTAGACTGTTTTTT.

This clone was counted many times. V is TRBV6-4 and J is TRBJ2-3, with D perhaps matching TRBD1 (6 bases). Germline loops: CDR1 MRHNA, CDR2 SNTAGT. This CDR3 contains 15 residues. The V gene lost 8 bases and the J gene lost 1 base, with 16 bases spanning the gap. CDR3 nucleotides: TGTGCCAGCTCTAGGACAGACGGGGGCACAGATACGCAGTATTTT. It is translated as CASSRTDGGTDTQYF.

The chain combines TRBV28 with TRBJ1-2; 7 nucleotides match TRBD1. Germline CDR1 is MDHEN and CDR2 is SYDVKM. J was trimmed by 8 bases and V by 3 bases; bases with no gene match: 6. The CDR3 has 13 amino acids. CDR3 loop: CASSFQQGGGYTF. In nucleotides, the CDR3 is TGTGCCAGCAGTTTCCAGCAGGGGGGCGGCTACACCTTC.

The chain recombines TRBV10-3 with TRBJ1-2, with 7 bases matching TRBD1. This CDR3 has 17 amino acids. Germline assignment: CDR1 ENHRY and CDR2 SYGVKD. The trim removed 0 bases at V and 4 bases at J, leaving 11 bases unmatched. CDR3 region: CAISESVLKGASYGYTF. CDR3 nucleotide sequence: TGTGCCATCAGTGAGTCGGTTCTTAAGGGGGCGTCCTATGGCTACACCTTC.

The chain carries TRBV6-1 and TRBJ2-5; 7 nucleotides align to TRBD1. The DNA end is a closer match to TRBJ2-7, so the J assignment may be wrong. The CDR3 has 15 residues. Germline loops: CDR1 MNHNS, CDR2 SASEGT. The CDR3, as DNA: TGTGCCAGCAGTGGGCAGACAGGGTCTGATTACGAGCAGTACTTC. Its protein is CASSGQTGSDYEQYF.

The chain recombines TRBV4-3 with TRBJ2-1; D is uncertain. Germline-derived CDR1 and CDR2 are LGHNA and YSLEER. CDR3 length: 11 residues. V lost 3 bases, J lost 8 bases, and 5 bases lay in between. CDR3 protein: CASSHGDEQFF. Here the CDR3 DNA reads TGCGCCAGCAGCCACGGAGATGAGCAGTTCTTC.

CDR3 bases: TGTGCCAGCAGCCAAGGCCTAGCGGGAGGCACCGGGGAGCTGTTTTTT. Translated, it gives CASSQGLAGGTGELFF. V is TRBV7-2 and J is TRBJ2-2; 11 bases agree with TRBD2. The CDR3 has 16 residues. CDR1 SGHTA and CDR2 FQGNSA come from the germline V gene. J was trimmed by 4 bases and V by 5 bases; bases with no gene match: 6. The whole variable domain, filled in from reference TRBV7-2 and TRBJ2-2, reads GAGVSQSPSNKVTEKGKDVELRCDPISGHTALYWYRQSLGQGLEFLIYFQGNSAPDKSGLPSDRFSAERTGGSVSTLTIQRTQQEDSAVYLCASSQGLAGGTGELFFGEGSRLTVL.

The gene calls are TRBV28 and TRBJ2-3; TRBD2 agrees at 15 bases. This CDR3 has 18 residues. In germline, CDR1 is MDHEN, CDR2 SYDVKM. J gave up 4 bases and V 6 bases, and 11 bases lay outside the gene matches. CDR3 coding DNA: TGTGCCAGCAGCTTCCCAAGGACTAGCGGGAGGGCCGCAGATACGCAGTATTTT. Residues: CASSFPRTSGRAADTQYF.

The V gene is TRBV7-6, the J gene TRBJ2-1, with 11 bases aligning to TRBD1. Germline trimming cut 6 bases from V and 3 bases from J; bases unmatched to any gene: 4. Germline CDR1 SGHVS, CDR2 FNYEAQ. The CDR3 has 15 amino acids. The CDR3 region is CASSTGTGGYNEQFF. For the CDR3, the DNA is TGTGCCAGCAGTACCGGGACAGGGGGCTACAATGAGCAGTTCTTC.

The rearrangement links TRBV5-1 to TRBJ2-2; 8 bases are shared with TRBD2. The germline V gene has CDR1 SGHRS and CDR2 YFSETQ. The CDR3 has 15 residues. V was clipped by 4 bases and J by 1 base; unmatched bases: 3. The CDR3 nucleotides are TGCGCCAGCAGCGTTACTAGCGGGAACACCGGGGAGCTGTTTTTT. This codes for CASSVTSGNTGELFF.

This chain uses TRBV18 with TRBJ2-7; 8 bases map to TRBD2. CDR1 and CDR2 from the germline V gene are KGHSH and LQKENI. The CDR3 extends over 16 amino acids. V dropped 3 bases and J dropped 0; count of bases not matched to a gene: 7. CDR3 nucleotides: TGTGCCAGCTCACCTTCCTTAGCGGGGATCTCCTACGAGCAGTACTTC. It yields the protein CASSPSLAGISYEQYF.

The rearrangement links TRBV2 to TRBJ2-2; 9 nucleotides match TRBD2. The CDR3 spans 15 residues. Trimming took 5 bases from V and 3 from J; bases not matched to a gene: 4. Germline CDR1 reads SNHLY; CDR2 reads FYNNEI. The CDR3: CASSYTSGYTGELFF. The CDR3 nucleotides are TGTGCCAGCAGTTATACTAGCGGGTACACCGGGGAGCTGTTTTTT. The full variable domain, completed using reference TRBV2 and TRBJ2-2, is EPEVTQTPSHQVTQMGQEVILRCVPISNHLYFYWYRQILGQKVEFLVSFYNNEISEKSEIFDDQFSVERPDGSNFTLKIRSTKLEDSAMYFCASSYTSGYTGELFFGEGSRLTVL.

V is TRBV2 and J is TRBJ2-6; 8 bases map to TRBD2. The CDR3 is 15 amino acids. Germline V gene lookup returns CDR1 SNHLY and CDR2 FYNNEI. The V segment lost 8 bases and the J segment 3 bases; nucleotides outside the gene matches: 6. CDR3: CASREGQFGANVLTF. The DNA for the CDR3 is TGTGCCAGCCGGGAGGGGCAGTTTGGGGCCAACGTCCTGACTTTC. The full variable domain, its missing parts supplied by reference TRBV2 and TRBJ2-6, is EPEVTQTPSHQVTQMGQEVILRCVPISNHLYFYWYRQILGQKVEFLVSFYNNEISEKSEIFDDQFSVERPDGSNFTLKIRSTKLEDSAMYFCASREGQFGANVLTFGAGSRLTVL.

CDR3 in DNA: TGTGCCAGCAGACAGGGTTCCAGGCACACCGGGGAGCTGTTTTTT. Translated, it gives CASRQGSRHTGELFF. This rearrangement joins TRBV19 to TRBJ2-2, with TRBD1 identical over 7 bases. CDR3 length equals 15 residues. V trimming: 9 bases; J trimming: 3 bases; junction bases outside the gene matches: 10. Germline assignment: CDR1 LNHDA and CDR2 SQIVND (reference sequence).

The chain carries TRBV5-4 and TRBJ1-1; 8 bases match TRBD1. Germline V CDR1 and CDR2: SGHNT, YYREEE (reference sequence). CDR3 length: 15 amino acids. With 5 bases clipped from V and 0 bases from J, the junction kept 6 bases outside the gene matches. This chain's CDR3 is CASRGRQGMNTEAFF. The DNA of the CDR3 is TGTGCCAGCAGAGGGAGACAGGGGATGAACACTGAAGCTTTCTTT.

J is TRBJ2-5 and V is TRBV7-9; 7 bases align to TRBD2. This CDR3 comprises 16 residues. The V gene end was trimmed by 2 bases and the J gene end by 5 bases; junction bases not matched to a gene: 11. Germline CDR1 SEHNR, CDR2 FQNEAQ (reference sequence). This CDR3 reads CASSLRLAEVRETQYF. As DNA, the CDR3 is TGTGCCAGCAGCTTACGACTAGCTGAGGTTCGGGAGACCCAGTACTTC. Supplemented by reference TRBV7-9 and TRBJ2-5, the full variable domain reads DTGVSQNPRHKITKRGQNVTFRCDPISEHNRLYWYRQTLGQGPEFLTYFQNEAQLEKSRLLSDRFSAERPKGSFSTLEIQRTEQGDSAMYLCASSLRLAEVRETQYFGPGTRLLVL.

This clone was seen only once. The rearrangement links TRBV4-3 to TRBJ1-5; TRBD1 might be the D (5 bases). V lost 1 base to trimming and J lost 2 bases, with 15 bases between them. CDR1 LGHNA and CDR2 YSLEER come from the germline V gene. This CDR3 is 17 amino acids long. Here the CDR3 reads CASSQGRGRGGNQPQHF. The CDR3 nucleotides are TGCGCCAGCAGCCAAGGGCGGGGCCGGGGTGGCAATCAGCCCCAGCATTTT.

In regard to this clone: The sample contains more than one DNA sequence encoding this CDR3. The chain employs TRBV5-6 and TRBJ2-6, with 8 nucleotides matching TRBD1. CDR1 SGHDT and CDR2 YYEEEE come from the germline V gene. This CDR3 has 17 residues. Unmatched junction bases numbered 4, after V lost 2 bases and J lost 0 bases. This CDR3 is CASSLQGDHSGANVLTF. The CDR3 DNA reads as TGTGCCAGCAGCTTACAGGGGGACCACTCTGGGGCCAACGTCCTGACTTTC.